The next 12 T cell receptor beta chains were all read from a single sample in a study of blood T cell repertoires in COVID-19. The repertoire was sequenced with immunoSEQ multiplex PCR; TCRdb's copy has only in-frame clones and lacks some. The sample gives some 99,000 clones, 75% to 90% of which show up once; roughly 20% is in the top ten. Sequenced: peripheral blood. The receptors were gathered from a woman between 55 and 75 years old with acute or convalescent COVID-19.

The V and J genes are TRBV19 and TRBJ1-2, with D tentatively TRBD1 (6 bases). CDR3 size: 14 residues. The germline CDR1 and CDR2 sequences are LNHDA and SQIVND (reference sequence). Trimming took 4 bases from V and 5 from J, leaving 14 bases between them. CDR3 protein: CASSRADSVYGYTF. The CDR3 bases are TGTGCCAGTAGTAGGGCGGACAGCGTATATGGCTACACCTTC. Together with reference TRBV19 and TRBJ1-2, the CDR3 gives the full variable domain: DGGITQSPKYLFRKEGQNVTLSCEQNLNHDAMYWYRQDPGQGLRLIYYSQIVNDFQKGDIAEGYSVSREKKESFPLTVTSAQKNPTAFYLCASSRADSVYGYTFGSGTRLTVV.

The chain links TRBV6-5 to TRBJ2-7; 7 bases match TRBD1. The CDR3 sequence is 12 residues long. The germline V gene has CDR1 MNHEY and CDR2 SVGAGI. With 6 bases clipped from V and 6 bases from J, the junction kept 5 bases outside the gene matches. CDR3 sequence reads: CASSYRGGEQYF. In DNA form, the CDR3 reads TGTGCCAGCAGCTACAGGGGCGGCGAGCAGTACTTC.

The rearrangement links TRBV15 to TRBJ1-5; a weak D match, TRBD1 (6 bases). V was trimmed by 0 bases and J by 0 bases, leaving 9 bases between them. This CDR3 has 16 residues. From germline, CDR1 is LNHNV and CDR2 YYDKDF (reference sequence). This CDR3 is CATSRDRGASNQPQHF. In nucleotides, the CDR3 is TGTGCCACCAGCAGAGATCGGGGGGCTAGCAATCAGCCCCAGCATTTT. Using reference TRBV15 and TRBJ1-5 for the parts outside the CDR3, the full variable domain is DAMVIQNPRYQVTQFGKPVTLSCSQTLNHNVMYWYQQKSSQAPKLLFHYYDKDFNNEADTPDNFQSRRPNTSFCFLDIRSPGLGDTAMYLCATSRDRGASNQPQHFGDGTRLSIL.

The chain is built from TRBV5-1 and TRBJ2-2; D not resolved. CDR1 and CDR2 (germline): SGHRS, YFSETQ. The CDR3 has 15 residues. Trimming stripped 0 bases from V and 2 bases from J, with 8 bases between. The CDR3 DNA reads TGCGCCAGCAGCTTGGCCGCAGATAACACCGGGGAGCTGTTTTTT. As protein: CASSLAADNTGELFF.

The rearrangement links TRBV5-4 to TRBJ2-1; TRBD2 matches at 8 bases. V lost 4 bases and J lost 6; bases outside the gene matches: 6. Germline V gene lookup returns CDR1 SGHNT and CDR2 YYREEE (reference sequence). CDR3 length: 14 amino acids. DNA of the CDR3: TGTGCCAGCAGCGACGGACTAGCCCCCAATGAGCAGTTCTTC. It specifies CASSDGLAPNEQFF. The full variable domain, rest sourced from reference TRBV5-4 and TRBJ2-1, is ETGVTQSPTHLIKTRGQQVTLRCSSQSGHNTVSWYQQALGQGPQFIFQYYREEENGRGNFPPRFSGLQFPNYSSELNVNALELDDSALYLCASSDGLAPNEQFFGPGTRLTVL.

This chain joins TRBV6-5 and TRBJ2-5; TRBD1 is a possible D gene (5 bases). The germline V gene encodes CDR1 MNHEY and CDR2 SVGAGI. This CDR3 is 13 amino acids long. The V end was cut by 4 bases, the J end by 5 bases, with 11 bases between. The CDR3 here is CASSWTSLETQYF. CDR3 in DNA: TGTGCCAGCAGTTGGACAAGTCTGGAGACCCAGTACTTC.

The count of this clone is one. The chain links TRBV5-4 to TRBJ2-7, with a possible D match to TRBD1 (5 bases). This CDR3 region has 14 residues. With 7 bases removed from V and 5 bases from J, the gap between germline ends came to 19 bases. Per the germline V gene, CDR1 is SGHNT and CDR2 is YYREEE (reference sequence). CDR3 amino acids: CASGYDSWVNEQYF. The CDR3 nucleotides are TGTGCCAGCGGGTATGACAGTTGGGTAAACGAGCAGTACTTC. Together with reference TRBV5-4 and TRBJ2-7, the CDR3 gives the full variable domain: ETGVTQSPTHLIKTRGQQVTLRCSSQSGHNTVSWYQQALGQGPQFIFQYYREEENGRGNFPPRFSGLQFPNYSSELNVNALELDDSALYLCASGYDSWVNEQYFGPGTRLTVT.

The chain uses TRBV9 and TRBJ1-1; D perhaps matches TRBD1 (5 bases). This CDR3 is 15 amino acids long. V lost 1 base and J 1 base, leaving 11 bases between the germline ends. CDR1 and CDR2 from the germline V gene are SGDLS and YYNGEE. This chain's CDR3 is CASSVSPGGNTEAFF. DNA for the CDR3: TGTGCCAGCAGCGTATCGCCGGGGGGGAACACTGAAGCTTTCTTT.

V and J are TRBV7-2 and TRBJ1-3, with a possible D match to TRBD1 (6 bases). The CDR3 totals 14 residues. Looked up from germline, CDR1 is SGHTA and CDR2 is FQGNSA. V lost 9 bases and J 6 bases, leaving 18 bases between the germline ends. Here the CDR3 reads CASRQDTMSNTIYF. The CDR3 DNA reads TGTGCCAGTCGACAGGACACGATGTCAAACACCATATATTTT.

As for this clone: Other DNA sequences within the sample encode an identical CDR3. J is TRBJ2-1 and V is TRBV6-5; TRBD2 agrees at 11 bases. Germline CDR1 and CDR2: MNHEY and SVGAGI. Trimming cost V 4 bases and J 4 bases; bases outside gene matches: 3. The CDR3 has 15 residues. The chain's CDR3 is CASSLTSGGYNEQFF. The CDR3 DNA follows: TGTGCCAGCAGTTTAACTAGCGGGGGATACAATGAGCAGTTCTTC.

For the CDR3, the DNA is TGTGCCAGCAGCCTCGGACAGAGCCACTCCTACGAGCAGTACTTC. It is translated as CASSLGQSHSYEQYF. V gene TRBV5-6 combines with J gene TRBJ2-7; tentatively, D is TRBD1 (6 bases). Germline V CDR1 and CDR2: SGHDT, YYEEEE. The CDR3 has 15 residues. The germline V and J ends were trimmed by 4 bases and 0 bases, with 14 bases remaining between them.

CDR3 in amino acids: CASSPKRTGNEQYF. DNA for the CDR3: TGTGCCAGCAGCCCGAAGAGGACAGGGAACGAGCAGTACTTC. The chain recombines TRBV2 with TRBJ2-7, with 8 positions matching TRBD1. Germline V gene data show CDR1 as SNHLY and CDR2 as FYNNEI. Unmatched junction bases numbered 9, after V lost 6 bases and J lost 5 bases. There are 14 residues in the CDR3.